A single sample is the source of the 9 T cell receptor beta chains below, sequenced in a study of T cells in localized non-small cell lung cancer. TCRdb's table, derived via immunoSEQ multiplex PCR, lists solely in-frame clones and lacks some. The sample has roughly 7,000 clones, about half seen once. This specimen consisted of lymph node tissue, obtained before any cancer treatment. The receptor set was obtained from a man between 40 and 69 years old with stage I lung adenocarcinoma.

This clone was observed a single time. The chain carries TRBV6-8 and TRBJ2-3, with D possibly being TRBD1 or TRBD2 (5 bases each). CDR3 size: 13 residues. Trimming cost V 10 bases and J 5 bases, with 16 bases left between them. In germline, CDR1 is MNHGY, CDR2 SAAAGT. CDR3 amino acids: CATTGTQLDTQYF. In DNA form, the CDR3 reads TGTGCCACCACCGGGACCCAATTAGATACGCAGTATTTT.

This clone occurred a few times. The chain combines TRBV11-3 with TRBJ1-4; no firm D call. Trimming took 0 bases from V and 8 from J, leaving 10 bases between them. This CDR3 has 14 amino acids. Per the germline V gene, CDR1 is SGHNT and CDR2 is YENEEA. The CDR3 bases are TGTGCCAGCAGCTTAGAAGTCGTAGCGGAAAAACTGTTTTTT. This sequence encodes CASSLEVVAEKLFF.

This clone was detected only a few times. The V gene is TRBV10-3, the J gene TRBJ2-7, with 8 bases identical to TRBD2. Germline CDR1 reads ENHRY; CDR2 reads SYGVKD. The V and J ends lost 0 bases and 1 base, in that order; junction bases with no gene match: 2. The CDR3 is 15 residues long. CDR3 coding DNA: TGTGCCATCAGTGAGTCGGGACTAGGTTCCTACGAGCAGTACTTC. Amino acids: CAISESGLGSYEQYF.

This clone was recorded a few times. This chain connects TRBV9 to TRBJ2-3, with 9 bases that match TRBD2. J gave up 0 bases and V 4 bases, and 0 bases lay outside the gene matches. The CDR3 runs to 14 residues. From germline, CDR1 is SGDLS and CDR2 YYNGEE. The CDR3 loop is CASSTSGSTDTQYF. Written as DNA, the CDR3 is TGTGCCAGCAGCACTAGCGGGAGCACAGATACGCAGTATTTT.

This clone was counted between two and nine times. V is TRBV15 and J is TRBJ2-7, with D hard to call. Germline values: CDR1 LNHNV, CDR2 YYDKDF (reference sequence). The CDR3 is made up of 15 amino acids. Trimming removed 0 bases from V and 5 bases from J, with 14 bases in between. The CDR3 nucleotides read TGTGCCACCAGCAGAGATAGTGGGGTAGCTAACGAGCAGTACTTC. It is translated as CATSRDSGVANEQYF.

This clone was observed a single time. The rearrangement links TRBV18 to TRBJ2-5; possibly TRBD1 for D (6 bases). The CDR3 length is 14 residues. V was pared by 3 bases and J by 5 bases, with 13 bases between. Germline loops: CDR1 KGHSH, CDR2 LQKENI. Here the CDR3 DNA reads TGTGCCAGCTCACCTCCAGGGGATAAGGAGACCCAGTACTTC. Amino acids: CASSPPGDKETQYF.

This chain's CDR3 is CATSRGGGKGETQYF. CDR3 in DNA: TGTGCCACCAGCAGAGGAGGGGGAAAGGGAGAGACCCAGTACTTC. V usage is TRBV15 and J usage is TRBJ2-5; possible D gene TRBD1, 6 bases. CDR1 is LNHNV and CDR2 is YYDKDF in the germline V gene (reference sequence). Trimming left V 1 base short and J 4 bases short, with 13 bases between. The CDR3 spans 15 residues.

This clone occurred a few times. This chain uses TRBV18 with TRBJ2-1; D unresolved. The V gene's germline CDR1 is KGHSH and CDR2 LQKENI. The CDR3 is made up of 16 amino acids. Between the trimmed V and J ends, which lost 8 bases and 4 bases, there was a span of 21 bases. Here the CDR3 DNA reads TGTGCCAGCCGACCAAGCGTTCTACCACAGTACAATGAGCAGTTCTTC. Its translation: CASRPSVLPQYNEQFF.

DNA of the CDR3: TGTGCCAGCAGTTATGGGCAGATATATGGCTACACCTTC. This translates into CASSYGQIYGYTF. The chain employs TRBV28 and TRBJ1-2; D is uncertain. V was trimmed by 4 bases and J by 5 bases, leaving 11 bases between them. The CDR3 length is 13 residues. Germline-derived CDR1 and CDR2 are MDHEN and SYDVKM.